This T cell receptor (beta chain) was sequenced in a study of blood T cell repertoires in COVID-19. Here immunoSEQ multiplex PCR was the method, and the copy in TCRdb shows in-frame clones only, minus some. The sample lists 1,500 to 2,500 clones, 69% seen once, with roughly 24% in the top ten. V shed 1 base and J shed 3 bases, with 7 bases lying between them. The CDR3 is 14 amino acids. CDR1 is MGHRA, CDR2 YSYEKL, per germline. The rearrangement links TRBV4-1 to TRBJ1-5; TRBD1 is a possible D gene (6 bases). Sequencing was done on a sample of peripheral blood. The source of this sequence is a man between 65 and 85 years old with active COVID-19. CDR3 coding DNA: TGCGCCAGCAGCCAAGGACAGGCCAATCAGCCCCAGCATTTT. It yields the protein CASSQGQANQPQHF.